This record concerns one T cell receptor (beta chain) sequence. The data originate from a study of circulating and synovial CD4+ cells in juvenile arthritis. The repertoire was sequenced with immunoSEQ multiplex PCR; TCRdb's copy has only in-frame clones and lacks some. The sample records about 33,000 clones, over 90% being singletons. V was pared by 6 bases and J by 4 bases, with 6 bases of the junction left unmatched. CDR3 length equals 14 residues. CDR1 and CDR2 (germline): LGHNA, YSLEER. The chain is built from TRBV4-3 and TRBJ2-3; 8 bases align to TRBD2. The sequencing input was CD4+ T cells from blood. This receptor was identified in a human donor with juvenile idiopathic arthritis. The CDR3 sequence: CASSVGLASDTQYF. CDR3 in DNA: TGCGCCAGCAGTGTAGGACTAGCCTCAGATACGCAGTATTTT.